The next 9 T cell receptor beta chains were all read from a single sample in a study of cytomegalovirus exposure and HLA in healthy donors. Sequencing was performed with immunoSEQ multiplex PCR; in TCRdb, only in-frame clones are kept and a portion is missing. The profile shows 110,000 to 150,000 clones, approximately 94% of them singletons. Sequencing was done on a sample of PBMCs. All receptors come from a man younger than 35 in good health and CMV-seropositive.

This sequence joins TRBV7-3 and TRBJ2-2; weak D call: TRBD2 (5 bases). The CDR3 consists of 16 residues. Germline assignment: CDR1 SGHTA and CDR2 FQGTGA. The ends were cut back, 6 bases at V and 0 bases at J, with 14 bases in the middle. CDR3 residues: CASSPRGPTNTGELFF. The DNA of the CDR3 is TGTGCCAGCAGTCCACGGGGTCCAACGAACACCGGGGAGCTGTTTTTT.

This sequence joins TRBV2 and TRBJ2-1; D perhaps matches TRBD2 (6 bases). The V end was cut by 8 bases, the J end by 6 bases, with 17 bases between. CDR1 is SNHLY and CDR2 is FYNNEI in the germline V gene. The CDR3 runs 14 residues. The CDR3 reads CASVWRRAGNEQFF. The CDR3 bases are TGTGCCAGCGTATGGCGACGAGCGGGCAATGAGCAGTTCTTC. Drawing the rest from reference TRBV2 and TRBJ2-1, the complete variable domain is EPEVTQTPSHQVTQMGQEVILRCVPISNHLYFYWYRQILGQKVEFLVSFYNNEISEKSEIFDDQFSVERPDGSNFTLKIRSTKLEDSAMYFCASVWRRAGNEQFFGPGTRLTVL.

The chain couples TRBV4-1 to TRBJ1-6, with D perhaps TRBD1 (5 bases). The germline V and J ends were trimmed by 1 base and 10 bases, with 14 bases remaining between them. CDR3 length: 15 amino acids. From germline, CDR1 is MGHRA and CDR2 YSYEKL. The CDR3: CASSQVGQRGSPLHF. In DNA form, the CDR3 reads TGCGCCAGCAGCCAAGTGGGGCAAAGAGGATCACCCCTCCACTTT.

The chain uses TRBV27 and TRBJ1-3; a possible D gene is TRBD1 (6 bases). The CDR3 loop spans 17 amino acids. Trimming pared 5 bases from V and 0 bases from J, leaving 17 bases between. The V gene's germline CDR1 is MNHEY and CDR2 SMNVEV (reference sequence). CDR3 DNA: TGTGCCAGCAGTCTACGGGCAGGGGCCTTCTCTGGAAACACCATATATTTT. Protein sequence: CASSLRAGAFSGNTIYF.

The V gene is TRBV27, the J gene TRBJ1-1, with unresolved D. Per germline, CDR1 MNHEY and CDR2 SMNVEV (reference sequence). The CDR3 has 14 residues. Trimming shortened V by 6 bases and J by 5 bases, and 16 bases separated the two germline ends. CDR3: CASSRAGPGTEAFF. Written as DNA, the CDR3 is TGTGCCAGCAGCCGCGCGGGCCCCGGGACTGAAGCTTTCTTT.

The V call is TRBV18, the J call TRBJ2-2; no clear D gene. The germline CDR1 and CDR2 sequences are KGHSH and LQKENI. The CDR3 spans 15 residues. The V end lost 2 bases, the J end lost 4 bases, and 11 bases lay between the germline ends. The CDR3 DNA reads TGTGCCAGCTCACCAATTTTGTCCAGCACCGGGGAGCTGTTTTTT. Encoded protein: CASSPILSSTGELFF.

The rearrangement uses TRBV25-1 and TRBJ2-1; 12 bases align to TRBD2. V lost 3 bases and J lost 5; bases outside the gene matches: 11. Germline assignment: CDR1 MGHDK and CDR2 SYGVNS. The CDR3 loop spans 18 amino acids. CDR3 DNA: TGTGCCAGCAGTGAGTGGACTAGCGGGACCCAAACCCACAATGAGCAGTTCTTC. This encodes CASSEWTSGTQTHNEQFF. Full variable domain (rest looked up from reference TRBV25-1 and TRBJ2-1): EADIYQTPRYLVIGTGKKITLECSQTMGHDKMYWYQQDPGMELHLIHYSYGVNSTEKGDLSSESTVSRIRTEHFPLTLESARPSHTSQYLCASSEWTSGTQTHNEQFFGPGTRLTVL.

This chain joins TRBV6-5 and TRBJ2-7; a possible D gene is TRBD1 (6 bases). Trimming pared 3 bases from V and 4 bases from J, leaving 13 bases between. This CDR3 is built from 14 residues. Germline V lookup: CDR1 MNHEY, CDR2 SVGAGI. The CDR3, as DNA: TGTGCCAGCAGTTATGGGGGCCTTAGATACGAGCAGTACTTC. Protein sequence: CASSYGGLRYEQYF.

The chain employs TRBV30 and TRBJ2-3; 7 nucleotides agree with TRBD2. Germline assignment: CDR1 GTSNPN and CDR2 SVGIG (reference sequence). The CDR3 has 19 residues. V lost 1 base, J lost 0 bases, and 16 bases stayed unmatched. The CDR3 bases are TGTGCCTGGAGTGGCCGACGGGCAGTCGCGGGGGATAGCACAGATACGCAGTATTTT. Protein product: CAWSGRRAVAGDSTDTQYF.